One T cell receptor (beta chain) is described in this entry. Its antigen is currently unknown. Germline V gene lookup returns CDR1 SGHTA and CDR2 FQGNSA. The trim removed 5 bases at V and 4 bases at J, leaving 4 bases unmatched. The CDR3 has 14 residues. This sample stems from a study of beta chain features in type 1 diabetes. Study outcomes and limitations: Relative to healthy donors, patients appeared to have naive, central memory and Treg TCRB repertoires that were more similar. PCR might show a preference for shorter templates, equally across patients and controls.

Once sorted, every population was more than 98% pure. Sequenced material consisted of expressed TCRB transcripts (all of the isolated RNA was reverse transcribed). TCRdb's table, derived via immunoSEQ multiplex PCR, lists solely in-frame clones and lacks some. The sample yields around 340,000 clones, 8% seen once. The TCR comes from a woman younger than 35 in good health. Sequencing was carried out using central memory CD4+ T cells from blood. The chain carries TRBV7-2 and TRBJ1-4; 7 bases fit TRBD1. CDR3 DNA sequence: TGTGCCAGCAGCCCGGGACAGTTTAATGAAAAACTGTTTTTT. Its translation: CASSPGQFNEKLFF. The complete variable domain, with remaining parts taken from reference TRBV7-2 and TRBJ1-4, reads GAGVSQSPSNKVTEKGKDVELRCDPISGHTALYWYRQSLGQGLEFLIYFQGNSAPDKSGLPSDRFSAERTGGSVSTLTIQRTQQEDSAVYLCASSPGQFNEKLFFGSGTQLSVL.